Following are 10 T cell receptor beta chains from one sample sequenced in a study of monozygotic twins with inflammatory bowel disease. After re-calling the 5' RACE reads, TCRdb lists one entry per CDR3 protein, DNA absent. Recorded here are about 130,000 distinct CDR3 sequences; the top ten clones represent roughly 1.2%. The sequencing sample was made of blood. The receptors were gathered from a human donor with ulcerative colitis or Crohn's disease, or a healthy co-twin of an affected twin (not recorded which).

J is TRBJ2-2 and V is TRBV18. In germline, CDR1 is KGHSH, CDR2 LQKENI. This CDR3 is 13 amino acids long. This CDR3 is CASSPPSTGELFF.

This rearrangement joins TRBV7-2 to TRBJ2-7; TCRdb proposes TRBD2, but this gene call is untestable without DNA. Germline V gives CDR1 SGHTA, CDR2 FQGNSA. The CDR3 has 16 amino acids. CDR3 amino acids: CASSLGTTTRAYEQYF.

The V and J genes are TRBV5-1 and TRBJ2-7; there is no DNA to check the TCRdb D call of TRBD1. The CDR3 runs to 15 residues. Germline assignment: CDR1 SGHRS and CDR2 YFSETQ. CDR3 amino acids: CASSPGTRTDFEQYF.

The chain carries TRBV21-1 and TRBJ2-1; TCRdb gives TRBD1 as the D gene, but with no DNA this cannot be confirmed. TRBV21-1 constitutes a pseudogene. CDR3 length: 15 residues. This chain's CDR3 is CASSKERDLPDEQFF.

Here the CDR3 reads CSARIPTGGQGTEAFF. The V and J genes are TRBV20-1 and TRBJ1-1; without DNA, the TCRdb call of TRBD1 cannot be checked. CDR1 and CDR2 from the germline V gene are DFQATT and SNEGSKA (reference sequence). The CDR3 has 16 amino acids.

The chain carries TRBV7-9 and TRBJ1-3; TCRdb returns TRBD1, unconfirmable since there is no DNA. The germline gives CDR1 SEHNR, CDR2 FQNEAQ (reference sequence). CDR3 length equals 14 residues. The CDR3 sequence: CASSSTGTGNTIYF.

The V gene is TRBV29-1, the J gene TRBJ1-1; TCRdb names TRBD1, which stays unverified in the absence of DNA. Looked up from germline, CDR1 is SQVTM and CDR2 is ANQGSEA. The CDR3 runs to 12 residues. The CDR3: CSVEPGETEAFF. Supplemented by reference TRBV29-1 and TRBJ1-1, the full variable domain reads SAVISQKPSRDICQRGTSLTIQCQVDSQVTMMFWYRQQPGQSLTLIATANQGSEATYESGFVIDKFPISRPNLTFSTLTVSNMSPEDSSIYLCSVEPGETEAFFGQGTRLTVV.

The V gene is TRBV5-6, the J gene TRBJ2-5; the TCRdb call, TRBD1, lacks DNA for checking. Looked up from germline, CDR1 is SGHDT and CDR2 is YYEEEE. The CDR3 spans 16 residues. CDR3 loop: CASSSLRQGAGETQYF.

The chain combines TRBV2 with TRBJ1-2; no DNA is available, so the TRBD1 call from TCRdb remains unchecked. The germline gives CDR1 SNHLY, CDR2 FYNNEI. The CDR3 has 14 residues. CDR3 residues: CASSGGQGGYGYTF.

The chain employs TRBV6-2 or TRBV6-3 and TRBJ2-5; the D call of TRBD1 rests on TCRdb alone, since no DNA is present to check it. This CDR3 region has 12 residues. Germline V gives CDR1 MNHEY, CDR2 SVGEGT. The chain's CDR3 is CASSYGAGTQYF.